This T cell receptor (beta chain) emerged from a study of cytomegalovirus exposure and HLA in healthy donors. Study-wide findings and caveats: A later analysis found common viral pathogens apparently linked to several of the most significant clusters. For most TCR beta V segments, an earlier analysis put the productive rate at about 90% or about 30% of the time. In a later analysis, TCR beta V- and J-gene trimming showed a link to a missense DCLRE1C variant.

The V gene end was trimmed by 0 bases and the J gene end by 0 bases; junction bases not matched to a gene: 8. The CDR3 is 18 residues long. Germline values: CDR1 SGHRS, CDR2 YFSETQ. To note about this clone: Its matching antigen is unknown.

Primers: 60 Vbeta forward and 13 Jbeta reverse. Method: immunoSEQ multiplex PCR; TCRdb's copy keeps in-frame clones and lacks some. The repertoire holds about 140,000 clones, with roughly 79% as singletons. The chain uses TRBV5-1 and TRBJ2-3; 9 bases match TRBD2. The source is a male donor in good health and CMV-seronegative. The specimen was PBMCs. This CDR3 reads CASSLGHAGGRSTDTQYF. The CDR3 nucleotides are TGCGCCAGCAGCTTGGGGCACGCGGGGGGGCGGAGCACAGATACGCAGTATTTT.